This T cell receptor beta chain was retrieved from a study of cytomegalovirus exposure and HLA in healthy donors. Findings and caveats of the study: Later analysis demonstrated an association between a missense DCLRE1C variant and TCR beta V- and J-gene trimming.

Amplification used 60 Vbeta primers and 13 Jbeta primers. Produced via immunoSEQ multiplex PCR; TCRdb's table is partial and in-frame only. This repertoire shows roughly 190,000 clones, around 87% found once; its top ten account for about 1.2%. Notes on this clone: Its target is unknown.

This CDR3 contains 15 residues. Germline loops: CDR1 SGHRS, CDR2 YFSETQ. The germline V and J ends were trimmed by 0 bases and 0 bases, with 10 bases remaining between them. The sequencing sample was made of PBMCs. This TCR was recovered from a man aged 25 to 40 in good health and CMV-seronegative. The chain links TRBV5-1 to TRBJ2-7, with D maybe TRBD1 (5 bases). The CDR3 here is CASSLGRASSYEQYF. The CDR3 coding sequence is TGCGCCAGCAGCTTGGGCAGGGCAAGCTCCTACGAGCAGTACTTC. The variable domain in full, completed from reference TRBV5-1 and TRBJ2-7, reads KAGVTQTPRYLIKTRGQQVTLSCSPISGHRSVSWYQQTPGQGLQFLFEYFSETQRNKGNFPGRFSGRQFSNSRSEMNVSTLELGDSALYLCASSLGRASSYEQYFGPGTRLTVT.